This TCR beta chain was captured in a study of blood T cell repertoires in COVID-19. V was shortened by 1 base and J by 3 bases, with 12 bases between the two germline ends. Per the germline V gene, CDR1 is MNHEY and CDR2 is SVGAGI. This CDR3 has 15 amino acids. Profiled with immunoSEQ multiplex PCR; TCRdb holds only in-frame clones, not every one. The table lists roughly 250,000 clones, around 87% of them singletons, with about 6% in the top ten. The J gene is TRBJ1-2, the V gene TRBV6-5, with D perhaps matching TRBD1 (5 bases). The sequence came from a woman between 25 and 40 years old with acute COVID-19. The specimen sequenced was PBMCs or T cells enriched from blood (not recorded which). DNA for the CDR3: TGTGCCAGCAGTTACTGGGTCGGGGGTGACTATGGCTACACCTTC. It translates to CASSYWVGGDYGYTF.